Presented here are 3 T cell receptor beta chains from one specimen sequenced in a study of OX40 agonist ivuxolimab in advanced cancers. Method: immunoSEQ multiplex PCR; TCRdb's copy keeps in-frame clones and lacks some. This sample carries 35,000 to 50,000 clones, more than 70% of them seen once, and the ten largest clones take roughly an eighth. The source was CD4+ or CD8+ T cells sorted from blood, collected in a trial of the OX40 agonist ivuxolimab. The receptors come from an adult with an advanced solid tumor such as melanoma, head and neck, liver or kidney cancer.

The chain joins TRBV7-6 to TRBJ1-3, with D possibly being TRBD1 (5 bases). V lost 1 base and J 8 bases, leaving 9 bases between the germline ends. Germline CDR1 is SGHVS and CDR2 is FNYEAQ. The CDR3 consists of 13 residues. CDR3 residues: CASSLGGADTIYF. In nucleotides, the CDR3 is TGTGCCAGCAGCTTAGGGGGCGCGGACACCATATATTTT.

CDR3 sequence: CAISDWTGYNEQFF. CDR3 nucleotide sequence: TGTGCCATCAGTGACTGGACAGGTTACAATGAGCAGTTCTTC. The V call is TRBV10-3, the J call TRBJ2-1; 7 bases line up with TRBD1. This CDR3 has 14 residues. CDR1 ENHRY and CDR2 SYGVKD come from the germline V gene. The trim removed 3 bases at V and 4 bases at J, leaving 3 bases unmatched.

The V call is TRBV5-8, the J call TRBJ2-7; TRBD1 might be the D (6 bases). Trimming cost V 1 base and J 2 bases, with 10 bases left between them. Germline V gives CDR1 SGHTS, CDR2 YDEGEE. The CDR3 sequence is 14 residues long. The CDR3 DNA reads TGTGCCAGCAGCTTGATACAGGGCCCCTACGAGCAGTACTTC. Its protein product is CASSLIQGPYEQYF.